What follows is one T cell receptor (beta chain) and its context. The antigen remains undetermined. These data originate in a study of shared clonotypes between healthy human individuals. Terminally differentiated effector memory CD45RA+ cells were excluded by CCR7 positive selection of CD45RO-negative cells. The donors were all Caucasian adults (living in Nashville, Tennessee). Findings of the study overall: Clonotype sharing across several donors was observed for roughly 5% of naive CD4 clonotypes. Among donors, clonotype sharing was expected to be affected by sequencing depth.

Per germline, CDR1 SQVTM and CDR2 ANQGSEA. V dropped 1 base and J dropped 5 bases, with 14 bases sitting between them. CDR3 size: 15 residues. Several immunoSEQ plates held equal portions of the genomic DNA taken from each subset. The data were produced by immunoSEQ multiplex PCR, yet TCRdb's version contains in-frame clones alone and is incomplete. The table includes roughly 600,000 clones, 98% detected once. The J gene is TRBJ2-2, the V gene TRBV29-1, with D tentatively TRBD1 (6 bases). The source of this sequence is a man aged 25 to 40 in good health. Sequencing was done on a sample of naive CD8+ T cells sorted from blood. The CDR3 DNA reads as TGCAGCGTTGAAGGTGCAGGGGTGGAGACCGGGGAGCTGTTTTTT. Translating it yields CSVEGAGVETGELFF.